This entry lists 10 T cell receptor beta chains sequenced from one sample in a study of T cell responses to AZD1222 COVID-19 vaccine. TCRdb's copy holds only in-frame clones and misses some; the assay was immunoSEQ multiplex PCR. There are approximately 260,000 clones in the sample; just over 90% occur only once, and 0.55% lies in the top ten. Sequencing used peripheral blood, obtained on day 0 of AZD1222 vaccination. The receptors shown here come from an adult in good health.

This chain links TRBV28 with TRBJ1-5; 7 nucleotides align to TRBD1. The germline V gene has CDR1 MDHEN and CDR2 SYDVKM. This CDR3 is built from 14 residues. Losses at the gene ends were 6 bases for V and 2 bases for J; bases not matched to a gene: 4. CDR3 amino acids: CASSPGQGNQPQHF. For the CDR3, the DNA is TGTGCCAGCAGCCCCGGACAGGGCAATCAGCCCCAGCATTTT. The complete variable domain, with remaining parts taken from reference TRBV28 and TRBJ1-5, reads DVKVTQSSRYLVKRTGEKVFLECVQDMDHENMFWYRQDPGLGLRLIYFSYDVKMKEKGDIPEGYSVSREKKERFSLILESASTNQTSMYLCASSPGQGNQPQHFGDGTRLSIL.

The chain has TRBV7-9 and TRBJ2-3; TRBD2 matches at 10 bases. The CDR3 runs 16 residues. Germline V lookup: CDR1 SEHNR, CDR2 FQNEAQ (reference sequence). The V and J ends lost 1 base and 3 bases, in that order; junction bases with no gene match: 4. The CDR3 nucleotides read TGTGCCAGCAGCTTAGTTGGGACTAGCGAAACAGATACGCAGTATTTT. This codes for CASSLVGTSETDTQYF.

The J gene is TRBJ2-7, the V gene TRBV7-6, with D possibly being TRBD2 (5 bases). V lost 5 bases and J lost 7, with 12 bases in between. Germline V gives CDR1 SGHVS, CDR2 FNYEAQ. This CDR3 has 12 residues. CDR3 protein: CASSRIGKEQYF. In DNA, the CDR3 is TGTGCCAGCAGCCGGATCGGGAAAGAGCAGTACTTC. The full variable domain, with the rest looked up from reference TRBV7-6 and TRBJ2-7, is GAGVSQSPRYKVTKRGQDVALRCDPISGHVSLYWYRQALGQGPEFLTYFNYEAQQDKSGLPNDRFSAERPEGSISTLTIQRTEQRDSAMYRCASSRIGKEQYFGPGTRLTVT.

This clone has only a few counts. The rearrangement joins TRBV6-5 to TRBJ1-2, with 10 bases lining up with TRBD1. Germline CDR1 reads MNHEY; CDR2 reads SVGAGI. V trimming: 5 bases; J trimming: 8 bases; junction bases outside the gene matches: 11. The CDR3 length is 15 residues. The CDR3 bases are TGTGCCAGCAGTACCCCGGGACAGGGGAATAGAGGCTACACCTTC. It yields the protein CASSTPGQGNRGYTF.

The chain combines TRBV9 with TRBJ2-7, with D tentatively TRBD2 (6 bases). Trimming left V 2 bases short and J 0 bases short, with 6 bases between. This CDR3 region has 13 residues. CDR1 is SGDLS, CDR2 YYNGEE, per germline. The CDR3 loop reads CASSVGSSYEQYF. CDR3 DNA sequence: TGTGCCAGCAGCGTCGGGAGCTCCTACGAGCAGTACTTC.

The CDR3 DNA is TGTGCCACCAGCAGAGATCGCTCATACGAGCAGTACTTC. Its protein is CATSRDRSYEQYF. The rearrangement joins TRBV15 to TRBJ2-7; D gene uncertain. Trimming left V 0 bases short and J 4 bases short, with 7 bases between. Germline-derived CDR1 and CDR2 are LNHNV and YYDKDF (reference sequence). This CDR3 has 13 amino acids.

This clone was recorded a few times. The rearrangement links TRBV2 to TRBJ2-7; D is ambiguous. The ends were cut back, 6 bases at V and 4 bases at J, with 7 bases in the middle. Looked up from germline, CDR1 is SNHLY and CDR2 is FYNNEI. CDR3 length: 11 residues. The CDR3 here is CASREIYEQYF. In nucleotides, the CDR3 is TGTGCCAGCAGGGAAATATACGAGCAGTACTTC.

The chain links TRBV27 to TRBJ2-7; 7 bases match TRBD2. The CDR3 sequence is 13 residues long. The germline gives CDR1 MNHEY, CDR2 SMNVEV (reference sequence). V shed 6 bases and J 2 bases; nucleotides not matched to a gene: 4. Here the CDR3 reads CASRPSGAYEQYF. In DNA, the CDR3 is TGTGCCAGCAGACCCAGCGGGGCCTACGAGCAGTACTTC.

The CDR3, as DNA: TGCGCCAGCAGCCAAGGGGTTTACTCCTACAATGAGCAGTTCTTC. This gives the protein CASSQGVYSYNEQFF. This chain joins TRBV4-3 and TRBJ2-1; unclear D gene. CDR1 is LGHNA and CDR2 is YSLEER in the germline V gene. The CDR3 is made up of 15 amino acids. V lost 1 base to trimming and J lost 0 bases, with 7 bases between them.

The chain is built from TRBV5-1 and TRBJ1-4, with TRBD1 matching 9 bases. Per germline, CDR1 SGHRS and CDR2 YFSETQ. With V trimmed by 0 bases and J by 7 bases, 4 bases remained unmatched. This CDR3 region has 15 residues. Here the CDR3 reads CASSLERTGVEKLFF. In DNA form, the CDR3 reads TGCGCCAGCAGCTTGGAGCGGACAGGGGTTGAAAAACTGTTTTTT.